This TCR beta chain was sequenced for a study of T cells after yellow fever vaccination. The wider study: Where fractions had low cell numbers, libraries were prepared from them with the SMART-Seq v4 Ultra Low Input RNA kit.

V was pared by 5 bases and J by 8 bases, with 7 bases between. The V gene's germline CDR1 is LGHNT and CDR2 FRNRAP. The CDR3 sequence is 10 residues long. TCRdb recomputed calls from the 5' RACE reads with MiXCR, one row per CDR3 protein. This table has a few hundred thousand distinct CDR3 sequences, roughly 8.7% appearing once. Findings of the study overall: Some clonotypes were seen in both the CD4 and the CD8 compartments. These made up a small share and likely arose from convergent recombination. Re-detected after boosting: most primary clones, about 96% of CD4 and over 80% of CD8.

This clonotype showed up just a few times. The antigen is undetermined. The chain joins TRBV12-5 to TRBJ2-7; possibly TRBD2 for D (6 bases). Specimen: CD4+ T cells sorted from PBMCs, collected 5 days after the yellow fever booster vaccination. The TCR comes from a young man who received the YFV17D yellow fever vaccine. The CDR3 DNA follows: TGTGCTAGTGGTCGGGAGAAGCAGTACTTC. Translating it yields CASGREKQYF. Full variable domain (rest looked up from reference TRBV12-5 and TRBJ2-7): DARVTQTPRHKVTEMGQEVTMRCQPILGHNTVFWYRQTMMQGLELLAYFRNRAPLDDSGMPKDRFSAEMPDATLATLKIQPSEPRDSAVYFCASGREKQYFGPGTRLTVT.